This record covers a single T cell receptor beta chain. Its antigen is not yet known. No clone much larger than this one lies a single base away; base qualities are absent. Using the deep immunoSEQ assay, multiplex PCR amplified TCR CDR3 regions from genomic DNA. For each cell subset, the extracted genomic DNA was distributed evenly across all wells of several immunoSEQ 96-well plates, and each plate served as one replicate. For sorted subsets, approximately 190 ng of genomic DNA, equivalent to roughly 30,000 T cell genomes, went into each replicate PCR. Purified libraries were quantified with a Qubit 3.0 fluorometer, sized on a Bioanalyzer 2100, and re-quantified with the KAPA Library Quantification kit. A separate single-read 150-cycle Illumina NextSeq 550 flow cell was used to sequence each immunoSEQ 96-well plate. From the authors' description of their analysis: Because the immunoSEQ output held only junctional sequences and lacked quality scores, the filtering could not match the filtering applied to full-length reads. Sequences were annotated with PyIR, a Python wrapper for IgBLAST v1.9, using IMGT germline references to assign V/J genes and CDR3. Reads were removed for weak V/J assignments (E-value above 1e-6), missing CDR3, stop codons, out-of-frame junctions, or ambiguous translated residues. V3J clonotypes were defined as sequences sharing the same inferred V gene, J gene, and CDR3 amino acid sequence. The percentage overlap between two repertoires was calculated by dividing the number of shared unique clonotypes by the size of the smaller repertoire. RTK rarefaction, the Chao1 estimator, and Recon v2.1 estimates of unobserved clonotypes were used to assess repertoire richness. For all TCRbeta clonotypes obtained by the gDNA method from a handful of donors, generation probabilities were computed with OLGA. Imported from immuneACCESS, the table was reduced by TCRdb to in-frame sequences with V and J called. These copies leave out some clones; in studies compared against another copy, an unresolved V gene accounts for under half, and the cause of the remainder is not known. V and J calls and clone size follow that table, whereas D and trimming were derived from the DNA. The sample records around 2.5 million clones, over 85% of which are singletons. The ten biggest clones cover around 0.37% of the sample.

The donors were healthy, HIV-negative adults who had no recently reported acute infections or vaccinations. Only Caucasian adults living in Nashville, Tennessee, USA were represented among the donors. CD4+ T cells were enriched by magnetic negative selection; naive cells were then positively selected on CD45RA, and the negative fraction formed the memory subset. Blood was collected by leukapheresis, and PBMCs were isolated by Ficoll-Histopaque density gradient centrifugation and then cryopreserved in liquid nitrogen vapor phase. Analytical flow cytometry was used to check the purity and quantity of each magnetically sorted T cell population. From each sorted fraction, genomic DNA was isolated and quantified by UV absorbance on a Nanodrop 2000c. This entry is derived from a study of shared clonotypes between healthy human individuals (dated by TCRdb to 2020 to 2022). Regarding the study in general: The cohort included a few men and a couple of women between 18 and 49 years of age. For each donor, three plates each were used for CD4 naive and CD4 memory, two plates were used for CD8 naive, and one plate was used for CD8 memory. To estimate repertoire size and how much clonotypes are shared between individuals, the study performed deep sequencing of blood TCR repertoires from a few healthy adults. Libraries were prepared and TCR repertoires were sequenced by different laboratories using diverse techniques, in order to increase sequencing depth and limit assay-specific biases. Each donor's leukapheresis produced roughly between about 0.8 and 8.9 billion PBMCs.

Taken from the germline V gene, the CDR1 and CDR2 loops are SNHLY and FYNNEI. V sheds 6 bases and J sheds 0 bases, leaving 5 bases between their ends. The CDR3 spans 13 residues, from the cysteine through the phenylalanine. The read is trimmed to its CDR3 DNA, 39 bases read in frame from base 1. What the work shows at the level of the full study, not this receptor alone: Estimated clonotype richness was generally larger for naive than for memory subsets. Compared with non-shared clonotypes, clonotypes shared by all four sorted-subset donors had higher generation probabilities. Incomplete sequencing was indicated by rarefaction of sorted-subset datasets, despite the large sequencing depth. About 4.5% of naive CD4, 3.5% of naive CD8, approximately 2.2% of memory CD4, and 0.35% to 0.4% of memory CD8 clonotypes were shared across a handful of donors. Because the study included only a small number of donors, the genetic and exposure-history diversity represented was limited. Pairwise subsampling led to the expectation that sequencing depth would affect the degree of clonotype sharing among donors. Only blood was sampled, and tissue TCR repertoires likely differ from those in blood.

The chain is encoded by TRBV2 joined to TRBJ1-4, with the D gene call left open. The receptor was isolated from a man between 18 and 29 years old in good health. Some clones in this sample may be carry-over from other donors' samples. Input material: naive CD4+ T cells from PBMCs. What this sample's cell subset or site label stands for: CD45RA+ positively selected. The DNA sequence reads TGTGCCAGCAGCGACACAACTAATGAAAAACTGTTTTTT. This encodes CASSDTTNEKLFF. The reference TRBV2 and TRBJ1-4 proteins fill in what lies around the CDR3, so the full variable domain reads EPEVTQTPSHQVTQMGQEVILRCVPISNHLYFYWYRQILGQKVEFLVSFYNNEISEKSEIFDDQFSVERPDGSNFTLKIRSTKLEDSAMYFCASSDTTNEKLFFGSGTQLSVL.